The rows below give T cell receptor beta chains drawn from one sample of a study of T cell repertoires in cytomegalovirus infection. TCRdb redid the calling of the reads with MiXCR, one entry per CDR3 protein. The sample holds a few hundred thousand distinct CDR3 sequences, approximately 15% seen once. Sequenced: PBMCs. Receptor source: a human donor in good health (CMV status not recorded). Some clones in this sample may be carry-over from other donors' samples. Both conserved end residues are part of each CDR3. Fields, in order: clone size, J gene, V gene, D gene, CDR3 DNA, CDR3 protein. The D gene is left open where the match is weak. Not every row has a clone size; where given, it reads once, few, many or a size class.

many | TRBJ2-7 | TRBV20-1 | TRBD2 | TGCAGTGCCACAGTGGGCAGCGGGGGACCCTACGAGCAGTACTTC | CSATVGSGGPYEQYF
many | TRBJ1-2 | TRBV7-9 | - | TGTGCCAGCAGCCATGGAAGGATCAGAAGCTACACCTTC | CASSHGRIRSYTF
few | TRBJ2-7 | TRBV20-1 | - | TGCAGTGCTAGGGTGACCTCCTACGAGCAGTACTTC | CSARVTSYEQYF
many | TRBJ2-3 | TRBV7-3 | - | TGTGCCAGCAGCCGGGGTCCCGACACAGATACGCAGTATTTT | CASSRGPDTDTQYF
- | TRBJ1-1 | TRBV20-1 | TRBD1 | TGCAGTGCTAGAGATCGATTGGGGACAGGGATCATGAACACTGAAGCTTTCTTT | CSARDRLGTGIMNTEAFF
few | TRBJ2-1 | TRBV19 | - | TGTGCCAGTAGTATAGCAGCCTCCTACAATGAGCAGTTCTTC | CASSIAASYNEQFF
many | TRBJ2-7 | TRBV11-2 | TRBD1 | TGTGCCAGCAATGGACAGGGCCACGAGCAGTACTTC | CASNGQGHEQYF
- | TRBJ1-2 | TRBV20-1 | - | TGCAGTGCTAGAGATCCCGCCAGGCGAGCTAACTATGGCTACACCTTC | CSARDPARRANYGYTF
- | TRBJ2-3 | TRBV29-1 | - | TGCAGCGTTGAGGGCAGTATTGATACGCAGTATTTT | CSVEGSIDTQYF
few | TRBJ1-2 | TRBV29-1 | - | TGCAGCGTTTCGGGGTTAAGTTATGGCTACACCTTC | CSVSGLSYGYTF
- | TRBJ2-2 | TRBV15 | TRBD1 | TGTGCCACCAGCAGACAGGGGGCCGGCGAGGAGCTGTTTTTT | CATSRQGAGEELFF
many | TRBJ2-1 | TRBV7-2 | - | TGTGCCAGCAGCCCTCGCCTGAGGAGTGGGCAGTTCTTC | CASSPRLRSGQFF
few | TRBJ2-7 | TRBV12-3/TRBV12-4 | - | TGTGCCAGCTCCTCCAAGGGGCTGTTGGGCGAGCAGTACTTC | CASSSKGLLGEQYF
few | TRBJ2-2 | TRBV4-1 | - | TGCGCCAGCAGCCAAGATGTTGGTCTAACCGGGGAGCTGTTTTTT | CASSQDVGLTGELFF
many | TRBJ2-1 | TRBV7-8 | - | TGTGCCAGCAGCTTAGAGAGGAGACATTACAATGAGCAGTTCTTC | CASSLERRHYNEQFF
many | TRBJ2-3 | TRBV28 | - | TGTGCCAGCAGTTTAGGGGGACACGCTAGCACAGATACGCAGTATTTT | CASSLGGHASTDTQYF
many | TRBJ1-6 | TRBV7-2 | - | TGTGCCAGCAGCCTTCTGGGGGGGAATTCACCCCTCCACTTT | CASSLLGGNSPLHF
- | TRBJ1-3 | TRBV29-1 | - | TGCAGCGTTTCAGGGATCTCTGGAAACACCATATATTTT | CSVSGISGNTIYF
many | TRBJ1-1 | TRBV19 | - | TGTGCCAGTAGTATTGGGCGGCACACTGAAGCTTTCTTT | CASSIGRHTEAFF
many | TRBJ1-3 | TRBV7-8 | TRBD1 | TGTGCCAGCAGCCAAAGACAGGGACCCTCTGGAAACACCATATATTTT | CASSQRQGPSGNTIYF
- | TRBJ2-5 | TRBV28 | TRBD2 | TGTGCCAGCAGAGGGGCTAGCGGGAGTCGGGAGACCCAGTACTTC | CASRGASGSRETQYF
- | TRBJ1-1 | TRBV5-5 | TRBD1 | TGTGCCAGCAGCCTACCGGGACAGGGGATTCGAAACACTGAAGCTTTCTTT | CASSLPGQGIRNTEAFF
few | TRBJ2-1 | TRBV9 | TRBD1 | TGTGCCAGCAGCTCGGCGCTCGGGACAGGGGGCATCGATGAGCAGTTCTTC | CASSSALGTGGIDEQFF
- | TRBJ2-5 | TRBV19 | TRBD1 | TGTGCCAGTAGCACCGACAGGGAAGAGACCCAGTACTTC | CASSTDREETQYF
many | TRBJ1-5 | TRBV6-1 | - | TGTGCCAGCGCTGCTGGGCAGGGCAGCAATCAGCCCCAGCATTTT | CASAAGQGSNQPQHF
- | TRBJ2-2 | TRBV5-1 | - | TGCGCCAGCTCTGGCATGCAGACCGGGGAGCTGTTTTTT | CASSGMQTGELFF
few | TRBJ2-1 | TRBV11-2 | TRBD2 | TGTGCCAGCAGCTTAGTGCTAGCGGGGGCGAAGGAAGCCTACAATGAGCAGTTCTTC | CASSLVLAGAKEAYNEQFF